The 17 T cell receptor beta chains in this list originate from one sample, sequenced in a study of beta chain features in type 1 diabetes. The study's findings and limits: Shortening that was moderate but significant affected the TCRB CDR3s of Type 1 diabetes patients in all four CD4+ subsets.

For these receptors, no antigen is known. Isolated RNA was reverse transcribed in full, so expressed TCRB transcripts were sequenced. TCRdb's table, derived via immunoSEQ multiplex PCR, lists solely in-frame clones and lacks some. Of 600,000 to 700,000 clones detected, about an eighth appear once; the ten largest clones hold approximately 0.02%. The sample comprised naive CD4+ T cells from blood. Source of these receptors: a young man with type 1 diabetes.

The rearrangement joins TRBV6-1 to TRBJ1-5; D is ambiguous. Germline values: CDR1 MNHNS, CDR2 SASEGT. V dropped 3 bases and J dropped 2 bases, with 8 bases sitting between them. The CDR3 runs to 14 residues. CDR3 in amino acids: CASSEASGNQPQHF. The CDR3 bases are TGTGCCAGCAGTGAGGCTTCTGGCAATCAGCCCCAGCATTTT.

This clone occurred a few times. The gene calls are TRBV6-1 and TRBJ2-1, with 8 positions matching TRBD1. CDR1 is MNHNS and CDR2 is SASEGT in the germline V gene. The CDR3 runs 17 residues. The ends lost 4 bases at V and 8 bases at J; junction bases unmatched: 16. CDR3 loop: CASSVTAGQVTRDEQFF. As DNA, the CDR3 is TGTGCCAGCAGTGTAACCGCGGGACAGGTTACTAGGGATGAGCAGTTCTTC.

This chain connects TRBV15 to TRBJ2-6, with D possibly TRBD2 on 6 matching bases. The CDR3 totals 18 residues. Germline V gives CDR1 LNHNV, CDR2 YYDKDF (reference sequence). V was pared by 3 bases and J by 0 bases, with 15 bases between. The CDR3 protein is CATSSGGTGLSGANVLTF. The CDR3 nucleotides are TGTGCCACCAGCAGTGGCGGGACGGGACTCTCTGGGGCCAACGTCCTGACTTTC.

The CDR3 nucleotides read TGTGCCAGCAGTCGTCAGGGAGGGACAGTCCAACATCAGCCCCAGCATTTT. Translating it yields CASSRQGGTVQHQPQHF. V is TRBV28 and J is TRBJ1-5; TRBD1 matches 7 bases. Germline CDR1 reads MDHEN; CDR2 reads SYDVKM. This CDR3 contains 17 residues. The ends lost 5 bases at V and 5 bases at J; junction bases unmatched: 15.

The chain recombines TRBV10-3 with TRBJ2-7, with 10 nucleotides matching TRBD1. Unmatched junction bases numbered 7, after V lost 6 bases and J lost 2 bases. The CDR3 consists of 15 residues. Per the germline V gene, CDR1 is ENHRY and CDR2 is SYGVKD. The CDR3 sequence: CAISEGQGKPYEQYF. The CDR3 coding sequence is TGTGCCATCAGCGAGGGACAGGGGAAGCCCTACGAGCAGTACTTC.

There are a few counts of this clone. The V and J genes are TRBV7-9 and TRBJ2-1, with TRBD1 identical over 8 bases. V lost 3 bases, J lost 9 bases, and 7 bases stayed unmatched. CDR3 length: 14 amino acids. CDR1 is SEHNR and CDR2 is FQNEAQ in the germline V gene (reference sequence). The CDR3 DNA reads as TGTGCCAGCAGCTTCCTCCAGACAGGGGTTGAGCAGTTCTTC. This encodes CASSFLQTGVEQFF.

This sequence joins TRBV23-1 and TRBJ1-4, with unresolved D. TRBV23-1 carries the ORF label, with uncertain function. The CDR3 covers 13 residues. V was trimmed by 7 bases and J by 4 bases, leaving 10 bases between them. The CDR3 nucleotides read TGCGCCAGCACGGAGGGCCTTAATGAAAAACTGTTTTTT. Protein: CASTEGLNEKLFF.

CDR3 DNA: TGTGCCAGCAGGGAGGGGACAGCTACACAAGAGACCCAGTACTTC. Its protein product is CASREGTATQETQYF. The V call is TRBV6-5, the J call TRBJ2-5; maybe TRBD1 (7 bases). CDR1 MNHEY and CDR2 SVGAGI come from the germline V gene. Trimming left V 6 bases short and J 2 bases short, with 16 bases between. The CDR3 is made up of 15 amino acids.

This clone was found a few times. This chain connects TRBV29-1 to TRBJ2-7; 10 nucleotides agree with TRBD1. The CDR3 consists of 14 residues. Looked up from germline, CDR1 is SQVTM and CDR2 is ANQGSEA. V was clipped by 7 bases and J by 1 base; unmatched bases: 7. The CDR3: CSGDPGQGSYEQYF. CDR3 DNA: TGCAGCGGCGATCCGGGACAGGGGTCCTACGAGCAGTACTTC.

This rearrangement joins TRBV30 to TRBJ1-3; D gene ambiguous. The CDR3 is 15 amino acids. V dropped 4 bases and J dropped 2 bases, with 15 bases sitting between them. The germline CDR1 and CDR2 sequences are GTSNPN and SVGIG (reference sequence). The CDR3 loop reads CAWTLRGLPGNTIYF. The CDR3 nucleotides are TGTGCCTGGACCCTGCGGGGATTGCCTGGAAACACCATATATTTT. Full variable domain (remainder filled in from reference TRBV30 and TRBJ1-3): SQTIHQWPATLVQPVGSPLSLECTVEGTSNPNLYWYRQAAGRGLQLLFYSVGIGQISSEVPQNLSASRPQDRQFILSSKKLLLSDSGFYLCAWTLRGLPGNTIYFGEGSWLTVV.

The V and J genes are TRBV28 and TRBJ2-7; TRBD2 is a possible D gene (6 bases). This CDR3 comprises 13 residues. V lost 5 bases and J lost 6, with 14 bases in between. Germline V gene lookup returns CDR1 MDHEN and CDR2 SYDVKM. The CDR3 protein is CASSGTGYGEQYF. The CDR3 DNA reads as TGTGCCAGCAGTGGGACTGGGTACGGCGAGCAGTACTTC.

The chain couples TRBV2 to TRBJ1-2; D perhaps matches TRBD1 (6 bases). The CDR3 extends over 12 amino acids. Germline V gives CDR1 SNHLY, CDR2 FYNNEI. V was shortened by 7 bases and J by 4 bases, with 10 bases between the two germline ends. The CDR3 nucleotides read TGTGCCAGCAACACACAGGGCTATGGCTACACCTTC. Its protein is CASNTQGYGYTF.

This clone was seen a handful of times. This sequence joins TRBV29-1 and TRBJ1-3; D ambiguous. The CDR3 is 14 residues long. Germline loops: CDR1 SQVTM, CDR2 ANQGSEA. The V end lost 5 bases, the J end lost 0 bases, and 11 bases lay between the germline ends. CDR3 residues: CSVKLRSSGNTIYF. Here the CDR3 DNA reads TGCAGCGTTAAATTGCGCAGCTCTGGAAACACCATATATTTT.

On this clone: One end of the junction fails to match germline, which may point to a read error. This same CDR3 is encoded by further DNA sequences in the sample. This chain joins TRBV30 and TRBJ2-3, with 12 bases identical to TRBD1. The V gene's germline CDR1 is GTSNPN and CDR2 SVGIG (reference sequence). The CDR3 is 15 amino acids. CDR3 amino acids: CAWTSGTGGTDTQYF. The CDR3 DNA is TGTGCCTGGACCTCCGGGACAGGGGGCACAGATACGCAGTACTTT.

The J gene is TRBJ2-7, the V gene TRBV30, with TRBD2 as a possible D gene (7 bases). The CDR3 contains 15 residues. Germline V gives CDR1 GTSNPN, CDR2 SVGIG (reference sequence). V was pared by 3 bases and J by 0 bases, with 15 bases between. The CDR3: CAWRTPGGSSYEQYF. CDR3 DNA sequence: TGTGCCTGGAGGACCCCGGGGGGCAGCTCCTACGAGCAGTACTTC. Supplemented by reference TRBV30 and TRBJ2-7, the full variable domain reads SQTIHQWPATLVQPVGSPLSLECTVEGTSNPNLYWYRQAAGRGLQLLFYSVGIGQISSEVPQNLSASRPQDRQFILSSKKLLLSDSGFYLCAWRTPGGSSYEQYFGPGTRLTVT.

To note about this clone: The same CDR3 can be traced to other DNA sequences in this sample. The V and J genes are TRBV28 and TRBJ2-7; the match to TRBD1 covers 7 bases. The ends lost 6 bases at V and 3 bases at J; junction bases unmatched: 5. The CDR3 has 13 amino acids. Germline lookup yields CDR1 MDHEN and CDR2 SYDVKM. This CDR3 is CASSRDSSYEQYF. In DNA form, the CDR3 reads TGTGCCAGCAGCCGGGACAGCAGCTACGAGCAGTACTTC.

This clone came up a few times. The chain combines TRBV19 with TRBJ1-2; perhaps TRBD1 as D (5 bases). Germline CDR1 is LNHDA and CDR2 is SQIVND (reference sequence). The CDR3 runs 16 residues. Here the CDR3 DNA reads TGTGTAATTCCCCCTTCAGACAGACCCCTTAACTATGGCTACACCTTC. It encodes CVIPPSDRPLNYGYTF.